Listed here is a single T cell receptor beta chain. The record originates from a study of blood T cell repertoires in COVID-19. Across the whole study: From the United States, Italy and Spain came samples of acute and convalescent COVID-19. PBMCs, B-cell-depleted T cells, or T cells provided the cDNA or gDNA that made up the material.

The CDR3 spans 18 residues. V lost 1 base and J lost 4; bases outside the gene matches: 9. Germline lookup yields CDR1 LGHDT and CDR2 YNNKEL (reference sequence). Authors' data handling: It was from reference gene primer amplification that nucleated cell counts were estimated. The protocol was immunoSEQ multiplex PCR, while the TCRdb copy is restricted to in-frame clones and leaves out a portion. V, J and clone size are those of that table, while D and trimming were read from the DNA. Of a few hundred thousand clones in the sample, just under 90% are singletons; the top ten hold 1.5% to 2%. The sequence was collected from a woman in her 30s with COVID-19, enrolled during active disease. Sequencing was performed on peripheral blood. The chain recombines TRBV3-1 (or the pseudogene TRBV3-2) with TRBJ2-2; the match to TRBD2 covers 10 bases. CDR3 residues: CASSQGILAGVTTGELFF. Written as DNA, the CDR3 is TGTGCCAGCAGCCAAGGGATCCTAGCGGGGGTAACCACCGGGGAGCTGTTTTTT.